This TCR beta chain was found in a study of blood T cell repertoires in COVID-19. Study-level information: PBMCs, B-cell-depleted T cells, or T cells provided the cDNA or gDNA that made up the material.

Methods used by the authors: It was from reference gene primer amplification that nucleated cell counts were estimated. Generated by immunoSEQ multiplex PCR, the TCRdb table keeps only in-frame clones and is missing some. The V and J calls and clone size come from that table; D and trimming were worked out from the DNA. This table has tens of thousands of clones, roughly 86% appearing once. The V gene lost 2 bases and the J gene lost 3 bases, with 10 bases spanning the gap. The CDR3 totals 14 residues. Looked up from germline, CDR1 is GTSNPN and CDR2 is SVGIG (reference sequence). The gene calls are TRBV30 and TRBJ2-2, with a possible D match to TRBD1 (6 bases). This TCR came from a woman in her fifties or sixties with acute or convalescent COVID-19. The specimen was peripheral blood. In DNA form, the CDR3 reads TGTGCCTGGAGTAAGGGGGTGTACACCGGGGAGCTGTTTTTT. The encoded protein is CAWSKGVYTGELFF.